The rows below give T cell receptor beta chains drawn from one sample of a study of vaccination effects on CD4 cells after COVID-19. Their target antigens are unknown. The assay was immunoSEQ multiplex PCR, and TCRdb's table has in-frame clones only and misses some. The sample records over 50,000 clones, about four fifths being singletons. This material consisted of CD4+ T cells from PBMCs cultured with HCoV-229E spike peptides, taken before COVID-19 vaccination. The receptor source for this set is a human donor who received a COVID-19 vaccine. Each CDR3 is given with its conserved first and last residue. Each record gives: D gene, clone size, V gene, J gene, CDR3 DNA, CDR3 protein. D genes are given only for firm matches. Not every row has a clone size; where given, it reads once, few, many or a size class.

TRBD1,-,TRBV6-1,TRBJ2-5,TGTGCCAGCAGTGAACAGGGGGCGAGGGAGACCCAGTACTTC,CASSEQGARETQYF
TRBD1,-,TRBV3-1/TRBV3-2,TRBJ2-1,TGTGCCACCGGGACAGGGGGGAGCAATGAGCAGTTCTTC,CATGTGGSNEQFF
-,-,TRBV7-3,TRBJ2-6,TGTGCCAGCAGCCCTCAGGGGGGGGTGATATCTGGGGCCAACGTCCTGACTTTC,CASSPQGGVISGANVLTF
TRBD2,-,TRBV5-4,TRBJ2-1,TGTGCCAGCAGCCCCGGAGGTTCTAGCGGGGGGGAGCAGTTCTTC,CASSPGGSSGGEQFF
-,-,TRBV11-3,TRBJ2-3,TGTGCCAGCAGCGAGGGGGGCGCCGGCACAGATACGCAGTATTTT,CASSEGGAGTDTQYF
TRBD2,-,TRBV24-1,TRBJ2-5,TGTGCCACCAGTGACCGGACTAGCGAGGAGACCCAGTACTTC,CATSDRTSEETQYF
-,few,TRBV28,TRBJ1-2,TGTGCCAGCAGCCCTTCAAGGGACGGCCGCTATGGCTACACCTTC,CASSPSRDGRYGYTF
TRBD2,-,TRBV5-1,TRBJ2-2,TGCGCCAGCAGCTTGGTGGGGGGGGCGAACACCGGGGAGCTGTTTTTT,CASSLVGGANTGELFF
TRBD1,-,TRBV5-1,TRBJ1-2,TGCGCCAGCAGCCTGGGACAGGGCAGTGGCTACACCTTC,CASSLGQGSGYTF
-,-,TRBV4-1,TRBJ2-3,TGCGCCAGCAGCCAAGTCTTGATCACAGATACGCAGTATTTT,CASSQVLITDTQYF
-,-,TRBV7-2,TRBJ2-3,TGTGCCAGCAGCTTAGCATGGGCGGTCGATACGCAGTATTTT,CASSLAWAVDTQYF
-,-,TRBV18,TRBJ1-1,TGTGCCAGCGGACCGCCCGATACTATGAACACTGAAGCTTTCTTT,CASGPPDTMNTEAFF
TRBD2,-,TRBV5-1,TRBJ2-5,TGCGCCAGCAGCTTGGTGTCGGGGGGACAAGAGACCCAGTACTTC,CASSLVSGGQETQYF
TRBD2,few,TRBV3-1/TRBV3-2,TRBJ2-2,TGTGCCAGCAGCATGCGACTAGCGGGGGGCCTCACCGGGGAGCTGTTTTTT,CASSMRLAGGLTGELFF
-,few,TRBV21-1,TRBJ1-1,TGTGCCAGCAGCAATGACGGAGGAACGGACACTGAAGCTTTCTTT,CASSNDGGTDTEAFF
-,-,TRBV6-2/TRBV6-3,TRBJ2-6,TGTGCCAGCAGTTACGGGGGCGTGGGGGCCAACGTCCTGACTTTC,CASSYGGVGANVLTF
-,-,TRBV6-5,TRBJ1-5,TGTGCCAGCAGTTCCGGGACTTCTTATCAGCCCCAGCATTTT,CASSSGTSYQPQHF
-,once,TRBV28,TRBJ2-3,TGTGCCAGCAGTTTTGCGGGGGCGGATACGCAGTATTTT,CASSFAGADTQYF
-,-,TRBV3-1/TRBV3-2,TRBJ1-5,TGTGCCAGCAGCCAAGTGGCAGGGTTTCAGCCCCAGCATTTT,CASSQVAGFQPQHF
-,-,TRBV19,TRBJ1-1,TGTGCCATTCGAAAGGGCGGGAGCACTGAAGCTTTCTTT,CAIRKGGSTEAFF
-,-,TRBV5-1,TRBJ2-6,TGCGCCAGCAGTGAGACCCCCCCTAGCTCTGGGGCCAACGTCCTGACTTTC,CASSETPPSSGANVLTF
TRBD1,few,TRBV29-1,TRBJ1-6,TGCAGCGCGACAGGGGGGGTAGGGTCACCCCTCCACTTT,CSATGGVGSPLHF
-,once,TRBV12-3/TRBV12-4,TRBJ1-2,TGTGCCAGCAGGGTGAACGGGAGGACTGGCTACACCTTC,CASRVNGRTGYTF
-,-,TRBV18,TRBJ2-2,TGTGCCAGCTCACCACTGCAGCCTGAAACCGGGGAGCTGTTTTTT,CASSPLQPETGELFF